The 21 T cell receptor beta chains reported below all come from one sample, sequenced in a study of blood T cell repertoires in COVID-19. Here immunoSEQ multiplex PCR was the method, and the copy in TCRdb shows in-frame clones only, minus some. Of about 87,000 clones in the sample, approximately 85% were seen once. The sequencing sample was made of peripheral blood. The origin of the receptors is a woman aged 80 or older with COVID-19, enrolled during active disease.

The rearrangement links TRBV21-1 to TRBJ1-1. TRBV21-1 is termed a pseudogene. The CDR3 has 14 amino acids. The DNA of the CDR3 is TGTGCCAGCAGCAAAGTTATTCGGAACACTGAAGCTTTCTTT. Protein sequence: CASSKVIRNTEAFF.

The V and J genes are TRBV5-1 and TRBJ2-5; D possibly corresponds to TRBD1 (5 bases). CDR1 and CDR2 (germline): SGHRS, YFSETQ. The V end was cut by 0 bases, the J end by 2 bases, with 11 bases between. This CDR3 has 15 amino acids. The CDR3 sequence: CASSLGAGPQETQYF. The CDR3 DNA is TGCGCCAGCAGCTTGGGGGCAGGGCCTCAAGAGACCCAGTACTTC.

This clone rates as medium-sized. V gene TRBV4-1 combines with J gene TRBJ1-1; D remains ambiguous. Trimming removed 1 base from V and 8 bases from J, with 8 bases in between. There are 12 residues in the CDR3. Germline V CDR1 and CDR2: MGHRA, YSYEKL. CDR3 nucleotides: TGCGCCAGCAGCCAAGGGGCAGACGAAGCTTTCTTT. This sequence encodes CASSQGADEAFF.

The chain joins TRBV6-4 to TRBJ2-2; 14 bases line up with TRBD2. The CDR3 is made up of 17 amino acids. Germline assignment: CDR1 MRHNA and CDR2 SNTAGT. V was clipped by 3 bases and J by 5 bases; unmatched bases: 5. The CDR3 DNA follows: TGTGCCAGCAGTGAATACGGGACTAGCGGGAGTACCGGGGAGCTGTTTTTT. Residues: CASSEYGTSGSTGELFF.

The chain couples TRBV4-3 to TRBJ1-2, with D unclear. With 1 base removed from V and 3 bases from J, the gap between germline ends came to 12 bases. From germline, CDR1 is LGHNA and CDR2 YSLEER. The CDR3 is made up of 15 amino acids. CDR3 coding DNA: TGCGCCAGCAGCCAAGTTAGGCAGGCCGACTATGGCTACACCTTC. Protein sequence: CASSQVRQADYGYTF.

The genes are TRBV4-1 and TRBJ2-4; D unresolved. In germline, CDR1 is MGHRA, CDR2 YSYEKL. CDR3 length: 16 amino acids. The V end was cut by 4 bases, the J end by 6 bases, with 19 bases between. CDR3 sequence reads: CASSRWATESLNIQYF. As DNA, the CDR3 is TGCGCCAGCAGCCGCTGGGCAACAGAAAGCCTAAACATTCAGTACTTC.

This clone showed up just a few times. The CDR3 reads CASSSGFVGSPLHF. The CDR3 DNA sequence: TGTGCCAGCAGTTCCGGTTTTGTTGGTTCACCCCTCCACTTT. The chain employs TRBV2 and TRBJ1-6; the D is unclear. V was pared by 5 bases and J by 9 bases, with 14 bases between. This CDR3 is 14 amino acids long. CDR1 SNHLY and CDR2 FYNNEI come from the germline V gene.

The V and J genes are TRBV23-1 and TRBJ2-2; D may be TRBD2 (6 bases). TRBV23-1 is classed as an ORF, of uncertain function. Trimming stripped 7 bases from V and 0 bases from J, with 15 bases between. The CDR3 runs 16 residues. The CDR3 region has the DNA TGCGCCAGCAAAAACCGGAGGGGAGCGAACACCGGGGAGCTGTTTTTT. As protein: CASKNRRGANTGELFF.

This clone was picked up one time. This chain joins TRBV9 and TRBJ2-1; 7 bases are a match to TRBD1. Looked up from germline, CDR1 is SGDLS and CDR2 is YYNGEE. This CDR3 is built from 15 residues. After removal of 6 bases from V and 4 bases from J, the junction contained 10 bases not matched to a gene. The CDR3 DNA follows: TGTGCCAGCACGCCGACCGGGACAGAATACAATGAGCAGTTCTTC. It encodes CASTPTGTEYNEQFF.

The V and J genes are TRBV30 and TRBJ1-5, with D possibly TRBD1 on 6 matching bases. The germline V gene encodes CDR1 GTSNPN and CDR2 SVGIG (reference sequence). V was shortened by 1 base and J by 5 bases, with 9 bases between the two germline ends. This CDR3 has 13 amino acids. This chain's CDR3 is CAWSAGADQPQHF. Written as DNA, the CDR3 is TGTGCCTGGAGTGCAGGGGCAGATCAGCCCCAGCATTTT.

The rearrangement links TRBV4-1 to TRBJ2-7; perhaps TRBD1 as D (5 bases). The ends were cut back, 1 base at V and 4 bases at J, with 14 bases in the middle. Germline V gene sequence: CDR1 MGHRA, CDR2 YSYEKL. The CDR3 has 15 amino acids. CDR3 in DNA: TGCGCCAGCAGCCAAGCTCAGGGTGGGTGGTACGAGCAGTACTTC. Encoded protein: CASSQAQGGWYEQYF.

The CDR3 DNA reads as TGTGCCTGGTCCACTAGCGGAGACAATGAGCAGTTCTTC. Translated, it gives CAWSTSGDNEQFF. This chain joins TRBV30 and TRBJ2-1; TRBD2 agrees at 8 bases. Germline-derived CDR1 and CDR2 are GTSNPN and SVGIG (reference sequence). V trimming: 5 bases; J trimming: 5 bases; junction bases outside the gene matches: 5. The CDR3 is made up of 13 amino acids.

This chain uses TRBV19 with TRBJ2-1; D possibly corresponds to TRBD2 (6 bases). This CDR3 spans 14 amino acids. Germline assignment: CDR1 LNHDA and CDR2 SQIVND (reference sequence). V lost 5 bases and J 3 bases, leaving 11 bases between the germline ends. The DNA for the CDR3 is TGTGCCAGTAGTCTGAGGGGACTCTACAATGAGCAGTTCTTC. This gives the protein CASSLRGLYNEQFF. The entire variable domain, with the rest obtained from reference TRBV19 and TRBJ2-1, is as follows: DGGITQSPKYLFRKEGQNVTLSCEQNLNHDAMYWYRQDPGQGLRLIYYSQIVNDFQKGDIAEGYSVSREKKESFPLTVTSAQKNPTAFYLCASSLRGLYNEQFFGPGTRLTVL.

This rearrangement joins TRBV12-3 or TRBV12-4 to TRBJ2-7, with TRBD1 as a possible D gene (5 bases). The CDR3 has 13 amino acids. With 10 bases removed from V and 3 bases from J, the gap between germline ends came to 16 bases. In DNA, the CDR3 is TGTGCCATCAACGACAGATACTACTACGAGCAGTACTTC. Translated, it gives CAINDRYYYEQYF.

The CDR3 region is CASRDPGTGVYEQYF. The CDR3, as DNA: TGTGCCAGCAGGGACCCGGGGACAGGGGTTTACGAGCAGTACTTC. The chain employs TRBV6-5 and TRBJ2-7, with 10 bases fitting TRBD1. V trimming: 6 bases; J trimming: 4 bases; junction bases outside the gene matches: 9. Germline-derived CDR1 and CDR2 are MNHEY and SVGAGI. The CDR3 has 15 amino acids.

CDR3 sequence: CASSRRQATREKLFF. The CDR3, as DNA: TGTGCCAGCAGTCGAAGACAAGCAACTCGAGAAAAACTGTTTTTT. V is TRBV27 and J is TRBJ1-4; D is uncertain. CDR3 size: 15 residues. Germline V gene data show CDR1 as MNHEY and CDR2 as SMNVEV (reference sequence). The V gene lost 5 bases and the J gene lost 8 bases, with 18 bases spanning the gap.

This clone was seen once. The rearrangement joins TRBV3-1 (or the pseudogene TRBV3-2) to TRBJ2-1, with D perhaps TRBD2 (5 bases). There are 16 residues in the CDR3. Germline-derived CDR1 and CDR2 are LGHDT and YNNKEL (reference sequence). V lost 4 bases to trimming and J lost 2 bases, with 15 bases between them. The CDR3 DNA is TGTGCCAGCAGCCGAACACTCCAGCGGACCTACAATGAGCAGTTCTTC. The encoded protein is CASSRTLQRTYNEQFF.

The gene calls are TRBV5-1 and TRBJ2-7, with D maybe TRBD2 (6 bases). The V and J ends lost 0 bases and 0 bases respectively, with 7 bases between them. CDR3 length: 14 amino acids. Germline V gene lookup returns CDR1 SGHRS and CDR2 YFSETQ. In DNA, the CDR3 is TGCGCCAGCAGCTTGGTCGGGAGCTCCTACGAGCAGTACTTC. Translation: CASSLVGSSYEQYF.

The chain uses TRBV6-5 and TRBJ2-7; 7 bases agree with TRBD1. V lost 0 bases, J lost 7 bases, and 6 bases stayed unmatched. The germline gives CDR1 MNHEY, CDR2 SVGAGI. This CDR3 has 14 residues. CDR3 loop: CASSYSSAGGEQYF. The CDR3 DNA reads TGTGCCAGCAGTTACTCTTCGGCAGGGGGTGAGCAGTACTTC.

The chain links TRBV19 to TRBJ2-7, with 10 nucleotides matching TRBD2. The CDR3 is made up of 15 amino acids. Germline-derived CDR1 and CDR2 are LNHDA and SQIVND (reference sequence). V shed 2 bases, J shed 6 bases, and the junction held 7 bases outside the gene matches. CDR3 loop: CASSIPSGRATEQYF. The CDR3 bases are TGTGCCAGTAGTATACCCAGCGGGAGGGCCACCGAGCAGTACTTC.

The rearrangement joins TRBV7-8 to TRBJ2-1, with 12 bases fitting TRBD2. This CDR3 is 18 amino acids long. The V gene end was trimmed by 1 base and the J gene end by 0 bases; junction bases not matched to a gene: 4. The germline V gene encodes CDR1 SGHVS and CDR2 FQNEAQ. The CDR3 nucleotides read TGTGCCAGCAGCTTAGGGACTAGCGGGGACCGCTCCTACAATGAGCAGTTCTTC. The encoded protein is CASSLGTSGDRSYNEQFF.